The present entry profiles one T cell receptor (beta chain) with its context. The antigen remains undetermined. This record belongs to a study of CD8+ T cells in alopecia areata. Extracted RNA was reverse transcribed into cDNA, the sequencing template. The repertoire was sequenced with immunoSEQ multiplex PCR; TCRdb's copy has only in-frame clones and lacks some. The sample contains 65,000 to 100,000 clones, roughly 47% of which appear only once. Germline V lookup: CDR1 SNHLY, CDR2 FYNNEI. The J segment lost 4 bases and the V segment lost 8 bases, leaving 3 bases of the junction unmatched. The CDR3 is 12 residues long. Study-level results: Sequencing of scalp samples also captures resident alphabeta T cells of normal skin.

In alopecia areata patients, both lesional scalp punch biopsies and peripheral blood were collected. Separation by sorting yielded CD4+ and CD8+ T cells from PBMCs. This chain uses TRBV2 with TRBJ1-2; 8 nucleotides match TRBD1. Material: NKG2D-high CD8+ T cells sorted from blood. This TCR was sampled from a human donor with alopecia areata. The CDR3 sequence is CASRDRTYGYTF. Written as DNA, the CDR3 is TGTGCCAGCCGGGACAGGACCTATGGCTACACCTTC.